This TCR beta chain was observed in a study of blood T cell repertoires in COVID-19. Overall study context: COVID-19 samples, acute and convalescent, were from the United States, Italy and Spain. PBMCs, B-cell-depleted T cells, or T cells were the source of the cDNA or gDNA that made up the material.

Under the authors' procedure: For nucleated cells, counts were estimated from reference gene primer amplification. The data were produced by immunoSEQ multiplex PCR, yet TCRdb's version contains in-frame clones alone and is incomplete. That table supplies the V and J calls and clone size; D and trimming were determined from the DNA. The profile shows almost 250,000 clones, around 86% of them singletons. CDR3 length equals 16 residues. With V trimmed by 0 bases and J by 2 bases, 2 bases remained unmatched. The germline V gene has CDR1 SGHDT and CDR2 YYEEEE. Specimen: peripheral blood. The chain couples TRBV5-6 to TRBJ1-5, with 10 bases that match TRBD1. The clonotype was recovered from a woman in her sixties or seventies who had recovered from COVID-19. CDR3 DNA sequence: TGTGCCAGCAGCTTGGCAGGGACAGGGGGCAATCAGCCCCAGCATTTT. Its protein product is CASSLAGTGGNQPQHF.